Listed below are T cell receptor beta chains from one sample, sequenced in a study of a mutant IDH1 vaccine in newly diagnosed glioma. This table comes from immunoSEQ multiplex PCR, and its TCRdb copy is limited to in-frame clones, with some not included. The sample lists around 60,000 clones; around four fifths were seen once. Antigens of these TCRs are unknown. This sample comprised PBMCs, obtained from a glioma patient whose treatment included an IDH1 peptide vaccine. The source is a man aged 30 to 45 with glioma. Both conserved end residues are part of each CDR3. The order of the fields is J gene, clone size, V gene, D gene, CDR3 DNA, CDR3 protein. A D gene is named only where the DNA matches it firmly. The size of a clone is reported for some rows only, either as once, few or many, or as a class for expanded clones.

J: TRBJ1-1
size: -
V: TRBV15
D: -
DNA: TGTGCCACCAGCACTGGGACCGCCGAGGAGGCTTTCTTT
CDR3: CATSTGTAEEAFF

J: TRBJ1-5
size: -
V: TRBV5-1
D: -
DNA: TGCGCCAGCAGCTTGGGTAGCAATCAGCCCCAGCATTTT
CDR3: CASSLGSNQPQHF

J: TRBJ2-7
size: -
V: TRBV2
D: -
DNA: TGTGCCAGCAGCCCTCAGGGCAGCGAGCAGTACTTC
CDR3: CASSPQGSEQYF

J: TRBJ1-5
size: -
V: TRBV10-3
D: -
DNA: TGTGCCATCAGTGCATATGGGGTAGATCAGCCCCAGCATTTT
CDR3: CAISAYGVDQPQHF

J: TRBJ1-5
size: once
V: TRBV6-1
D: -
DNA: TGTGCCAGCAGTGACAGGAGGTCCTTAAATCAGCCCCAGCATTTT
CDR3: CASSDRRSLNQPQHF

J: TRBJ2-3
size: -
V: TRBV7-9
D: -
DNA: TGTGCCAGCAGCTTGGGGCAGGGGCTTCCTTCTAGCACAGATACGCAGTATTTT
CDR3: CASSLGQGLPSSTDTQYF

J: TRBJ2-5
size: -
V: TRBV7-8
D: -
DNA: TGTGCCAGCAGCTTAGTCAGGGCCTCCTTTGAGACCCAGTACTTC
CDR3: CASSLVRASFETQYF

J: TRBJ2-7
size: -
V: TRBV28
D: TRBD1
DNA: TGTGCCATCACAGGGGGAAGTCTTTACGAGCAGTACTTC
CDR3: CAITGGSLYEQYF

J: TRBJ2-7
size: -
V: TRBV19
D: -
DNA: TGTGCCAGTAGTGGGGGATCCTACGAGCAGTACTTC
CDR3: CASSGGSYEQYF

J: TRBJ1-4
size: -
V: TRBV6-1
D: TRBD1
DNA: TGTGCCAGCGGTGAAGATTTGAGGGACAGGGGGCGGGTTGAAAAACTGTTTTTT
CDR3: CASGEDLRDRGRVEKLFF